These T cell receptor beta chains were read from a single sample in a study of blood T cell repertoires in COVID-19. Measured with immunoSEQ multiplex PCR; TCRdb has only the in-frame clones, and not every one. The sample lists some 50,000 clones, approximately 80% seen once, with around 15% in the top ten. The sequencing sample was made of peripheral blood. These TCRs come from a human donor in a cohort sampled during active COVID-19. Each CDR3 is given with its conserved first and last residue. The D gene is left open where the match is weak. Only part of the rows carry a size: once, few, many, or a class if the clone is expanded.

j_call,d_call,v_call,clone_size,cdr3_aa,cdr3_nt
TRBJ2-7,.,TRBV9,.,CASSVEPGKSYEQYF,TGTGCCAGCAGCGTAGAGCCGGGAAAATCCTACGAGCAGTACTTC
TRBJ2-7,.,TRBV7-6,.,CASSLAPGPTVDEQYF,TGTGCCAGCAGCTTAGCCCCCGGTCCTACAGTGGACGAGCAGTACTTC
TRBJ2-3,.,TRBV9,.,CASSPQASTDTQYF,TGTGCCAGCAGCCCCCAGGCTAGCACAGATACGCAGTATTTT
TRBJ1-3,.,TRBV6-2/TRBV6-3,.,CASSSKPNTIYF,TGTGCCAGCAGTTCGAAGCCAAACACCATATATTTT
TRBJ2-1,.,TRBV24-1,once,CATSDREREQFF,TGTGCCACCAGTGATAGGGAGCGGGAGCAGTTCTTC
TRBJ1-1,.,TRBV25-1,.,CASSDYYTEAFF,TGTGCCAGCAGTGACTACTACACTGAAGCTTTCTTT
TRBJ1-1,.,TRBV6-1,.,CASSEFFVNTEAFF,TGTGCCAGCAGTGAGTTTTTCGTGAACACTGAAGCTTTCTTT
TRBJ1-2,TRBD1,TRBV4-2,few,CASSQSGTGGGYTF,TGTGCCAGCAGCCAATCCGGGACAGGAGGGGGCTACACCTTC
TRBJ1-5,.,TRBV7-8,.,CASSLGRVQPQHF,TGTGCCAGCAGCTTGGGCAGGGTACAGCCCCAGCATTTT
TRBJ2-7,TRBD1,TRBV18,few,CASSDGQGKQYF,TGTGCCAGCTCAGACGGACAGGGCAAGCAGTACTTC
TRBJ2-3,TRBD2,TRBV11-3,.,CASSLSGGLGDTQYF,TGTGCCAGCAGCCTGAGCGGGGGTCTAGGAGATACGCAGTATTTT
TRBJ2-3,.,TRBV19,.,CASSISGSEADTQYF,TGTGCCAGTAGTATTTCCGGGAGCGAGGCAGATACGCAGTATTTT
TRBJ2-5,.,TRBV27,.,CASSAGPGLPLETQYF,TGTGCCAGCAGTGCGGGGCCGGGACTGCCTTTGGAGACCCAGTACTTC
TRBJ1-2,.,TRBV28,.,CASSLDSNYGYTF,TGTGCCAGCAGTTTGGACAGTAACTATGGCTACACCTTC
TRBJ1-1,.,TRBV5-1,.,CASSLRSGEPFF,TGCGCCAGCAGCTTGAGGTCCGGGGAACCTTTCTTT
TRBJ1-4,.,TRBV11-2,.,CASSLVRGGYEKLFF,TGTGCCAGCAGCTTAGTCCGGGGGGGGTATGAAAAACTGTTTTTT
TRBJ2-3,.,TRBV4-3,few,CASSPSLVRGGLGDTQYF,TGCGCCAGCAGCCCAAGCTTGGTCCGCGGGGGCTTAGGGGATACGCAGTATTTT
TRBJ1-1,.,TRBV30,.,CARTGSNGGEAFF,TGTGCCAGGACCGGGTCCAACGGTGGTGAAGCTTTCTTT
TRBJ2-1,.,TRBV21-1,once,CASSKGLAGGRNEQFF,TGTGCCAGCAGCAAGGGACTAGCGGGAGGAAGGAATGAGCAGTTCTTC
TRBJ2-3,TRBD2,TRBV11-2,.,CASSPSFGTSGSDTQYF,TGTGCCAGCAGCCCTTCGTTTGGGACTAGCGGGAGTGATACGCAGTATTTT
TRBJ2-1,.,TRBV14,.,CASSLTNLGNEQFF,TGTGCCAGCTCCCTCACTAACCTTGGCAATGAGCAGTTCTTC
TRBJ1-2,TRBD1,TRBV2,.,CASSVPRTGPYGYTF,TGTGCCAGCAGTGTTCCTAGGACAGGGCCTTATGGCTACACCTTC
TRBJ1-2,.,TRBV27,.,CASSLQGNYGYTF,TGTGCCAGCAGTTTACAGGGTAACTATGGCTACACCTTC
TRBJ2-7,TRBD2,TRBV9,.,CASSVLGGVGEQYF,TGTGCCAGCAGCGTCCTCGGGGGGGTTGGCGAGCAGTACTTC
TRBJ2-6,TRBD1,TRBV28,.,CASSSGGQITGANVLTF,TGTGCCAGCAGTTCAGGGGGCCAGATAACTGGGGCCAACGTCCTGACTTTC
TRBJ2-3,.,TRBV5-1,.,CASRPGADTQYF,TGCGCCAGCAGGCCCGGGGCAGATACGCAGTATTTT
TRBJ2-1,TRBD1,TRBV7-3,.,CASSSPGAGGNEQFF,TGTGCCAGCAGTTCCCCCGGGGCAGGGGGCAATGAGCAGTTCTTC
TRBJ1-2,TRBD1,TRBV19,.,CASSRVKGTVTTNYGYTF,TGTGCCAGTAGCCGCGTGAAAGGGACAGTCACTACTAACTATGGCTACACCTTC
TRBJ1-2,TRBD1,TRBV29-1,.,CSVTGTGGGYTF,TGCAGCGTTACCGGGACAGGAGGAGGCTACACCTTC
TRBJ2-3,.,TRBV2,.,CASVFETNINTDTQYF,TGTGCCAGCGTTTTTGAGACTAACATCAACACAGATACGCAGTATTTT
TRBJ1-6,TRBD1,TRBV27,.,CASSQPGQVNSPLHF,TGTGCCAGCAGTCAGCCGGGACAGGTCAATTCACCCCTCCACTTT
TRBJ1-1,TRBD1,TRBV12-5,few,CASGPPTGANEAFF,TGTGCTAGTGGCCCACCCACAGGGGCCAATGAAGCTTTCTTT
TRBJ1-2,.,TRBV4-1,.,CASSPVGQSYGYTF,TGCGCCAGCAGCCCCGTAGGACAGAGTTATGGCTACACCTTC
TRBJ2-5,.,TRBV11-2,few,CASSLRSLIRGTETQYF,TGTGCCAGCAGCTTACGCTCCCTTATTCGGGGGACGGAGACCCAGTACTTC
TRBJ2-7,TRBD2,TRBV10-3,.,CAISVGDGGAYEQYF,TGTGCCATCAGTGTGGGCGACGGGGGGGCCTACGAGCAGTACTTC
TRBJ2-3,TRBD2,TRBV14,.,CASSRGLAGITDTQYF,TGTGCCAGCAGCCGGGGACTAGCGGGTATCACAGATACGCAGTATTTT
TRBJ2-7,.,TRBV2,.,CASSEGPGQGYEQYF,TGTGCCAGCAGTGAAGGGCCCGGGCAGGGGTACGAGCAGTACTTC
TRBJ2-1,.,TRBV27,.,CASRLIGSYNEQFF,TGTGCCAGCAGGCTAATCGGGTCCTACAATGAGCAGTTCTTC
TRBJ1-2,.,TRBV7-9,.,CASSFEVWGNRRGYTF,TGTGCCAGCAGCTTCGAGGTATGGGGAAACAGGCGCGGCTACACCTTC
TRBJ1-1,.,TRBV27,once,CASSSPASSLNTEAFF,TGTGCCAGCAGTTCCCCCGCGTCCTCACTGAACACTGAAGCTTTCTTT
TRBJ2-2,.,TRBV12-3/TRBV12-4,.,CASSYRVTGELFF,TGTGCCAGCAGTTACAGGGTTACCGGGGAGCTGTTTTTT
TRBJ2-1,TRBD2,TRBV4-1,.,CASSPLVGTSGRGSFF,TGCGCCAGCAGCCCTCTTGTCGGGACTAGCGGGAGGGGATCCTTCTTC
TRBJ2-7,TRBD1,TRBV10-3,.,CAISDTRTGTFEQYF,TGTGCCATCAGTGACACCCGGACAGGGACCTTCGAGCAGTACTTC
TRBJ1-1,.,TRBV28,.,CASSPTVRQRYTEAFF,TGTGCCAGCAGTCCAACCGTCCGACAGAGATACACTGAAGCTTTCTTT
TRBJ2-2,.,TRBV28,.,CASSSTGGLGTGELFF,TGTGCCAGCAGCTCGACCGGGGGGCTAGGCACCGGGGAGCTGTTTTTT
TRBJ2-5,TRBD1,TRBV5-5,medium-sized,CASSLATGGFVGETQYF,TGTGCCAGCAGCTTGGCTACAGGGGGCTTCGTCGGAGAGACCCAGTACTTC
TRBJ2-1,TRBD2,TRBV9,.,CASSVGGGPDEQFF,TGTGCCAGCAGCGTCGGGGGGGGACCTGATGAGCAGTTCTTC
TRBJ1-5,.,TRBV21-1,once,CASSKRRDRQPQHF,TGTGCCAGCAGCAAAAGGAGGGATCGTCAGCCCCAGCATTTT
TRBJ1-4,.,TRBV13,once,CASRGRGFSNEKLFF,TGTGCCAGCAGAGGAAGGGGGTTTTCTAATGAAAAACTGTTTTTT